The 2 T cell receptor beta chains below come from one sample, sequenced in a study of blood T cell repertoires in COVID-19. Sequencing was performed with immunoSEQ multiplex PCR; in TCRdb, only in-frame clones are kept and a portion is missing. Among roughly 200,000 clones, about 86% were seen once, and the ten largest hold 5.5% to 8%. The sample was peripheral blood. These receptors were collected from a man aged 60 to 69 who had recovered from COVID-19.

The J gene is TRBJ1-2, the V gene TRBV9; 8 bases are shared with TRBD1. There are 14 residues in the CDR3. In germline, CDR1 is SGDLS, CDR2 YYNGEE. With 2 bases clipped from V and 4 bases from J, the junction kept 4 bases outside the gene matches. The CDR3 region is CASSVDRVVYGYTF. The CDR3 nucleotides are TGTGCCAGCAGCGTGGACAGGGTGGTCTATGGCTACACCTTC.

The rearrangement joins TRBV24-1 to TRBJ2-5, with 9 positions matching TRBD2. The CDR3 consists of 15 residues. Germline CDR1 and CDR2: KGHDR and SFDVKD. The junction had 5 bases not matched to a gene; V was cut back by 5 bases and J by 2 bases. The CDR3 reads CATSVGLARQETQYF. The CDR3, as DNA: TGTGCCACCAGTGTCGGACTAGCGAGGCAAGAGACCCAGTACTTC.